This T cell receptor (beta chain) came from a study of CD8 T cells in ankylosing spondylitis. V gave up 6 bases and J gave up 6 bases, with 11 bases separating them. This CDR3 is built from 13 residues. Generation of TCR beta libraries employed quantitative 5'-RACE incorporating molecular barcodes. Each CDR3 protein gets one entry after TCRdb re-called the 5' RACE reads with MiXCR. Of 300,000 to 350,000 distinct CDR3 sequences listed, roughly 10% were seen once; the top ten hold around 10%. This clonotype was observed at least ten times. This clonotype was sampled from a female donor with ankylosing spondylitis or in good health (not recorded which). The sequencing sample was made of blood, either unsorted or a sorted T cell fraction (not recorded which). The gene calls are TRBV12-3 or TRBV12-4 and TRBJ2-2; the D gene is possibly TRBD1 (7 bases). Here the CDR3 DNA reads TGTGCCAGCAGCCCCAGGGGGGCCGGGGAGCTGTTTTTT. Translating it yields CASSPRGAGELFF.